Sequencing of this T cell receptor beta chain was carried out in a study of shared clonotypes between healthy human individuals. Data came from immunoSEQ multiplex PCR; TCRdb stores just in-frame clones and leaves some out. The sample has 2,100,000 or so clones, 90% to 97% seen once. V lost 7 bases, J lost 9 bases, and 23 bases stayed unmatched. The germline V gene has CDR1 SGHTA and CDR2 FQGNSA. CDR3 length: 17 residues. What was sequenced was naive CD4+ T cells sorted from blood. Subset meaning: CD45RA+ positively selected. The chain combines TRBV7-2 with TRBJ2-7, with 8 bases fitting TRBD2. This clonotype originated in a man aged 18 to 35 in good health. The CDR3 spells CASTPIRGAGGQSGQYF. The CDR3 DNA is TGTGCCAGCACCCCGATCAGGGGTGCGGGAGGCCAATCGGGGCAGTACTTC.